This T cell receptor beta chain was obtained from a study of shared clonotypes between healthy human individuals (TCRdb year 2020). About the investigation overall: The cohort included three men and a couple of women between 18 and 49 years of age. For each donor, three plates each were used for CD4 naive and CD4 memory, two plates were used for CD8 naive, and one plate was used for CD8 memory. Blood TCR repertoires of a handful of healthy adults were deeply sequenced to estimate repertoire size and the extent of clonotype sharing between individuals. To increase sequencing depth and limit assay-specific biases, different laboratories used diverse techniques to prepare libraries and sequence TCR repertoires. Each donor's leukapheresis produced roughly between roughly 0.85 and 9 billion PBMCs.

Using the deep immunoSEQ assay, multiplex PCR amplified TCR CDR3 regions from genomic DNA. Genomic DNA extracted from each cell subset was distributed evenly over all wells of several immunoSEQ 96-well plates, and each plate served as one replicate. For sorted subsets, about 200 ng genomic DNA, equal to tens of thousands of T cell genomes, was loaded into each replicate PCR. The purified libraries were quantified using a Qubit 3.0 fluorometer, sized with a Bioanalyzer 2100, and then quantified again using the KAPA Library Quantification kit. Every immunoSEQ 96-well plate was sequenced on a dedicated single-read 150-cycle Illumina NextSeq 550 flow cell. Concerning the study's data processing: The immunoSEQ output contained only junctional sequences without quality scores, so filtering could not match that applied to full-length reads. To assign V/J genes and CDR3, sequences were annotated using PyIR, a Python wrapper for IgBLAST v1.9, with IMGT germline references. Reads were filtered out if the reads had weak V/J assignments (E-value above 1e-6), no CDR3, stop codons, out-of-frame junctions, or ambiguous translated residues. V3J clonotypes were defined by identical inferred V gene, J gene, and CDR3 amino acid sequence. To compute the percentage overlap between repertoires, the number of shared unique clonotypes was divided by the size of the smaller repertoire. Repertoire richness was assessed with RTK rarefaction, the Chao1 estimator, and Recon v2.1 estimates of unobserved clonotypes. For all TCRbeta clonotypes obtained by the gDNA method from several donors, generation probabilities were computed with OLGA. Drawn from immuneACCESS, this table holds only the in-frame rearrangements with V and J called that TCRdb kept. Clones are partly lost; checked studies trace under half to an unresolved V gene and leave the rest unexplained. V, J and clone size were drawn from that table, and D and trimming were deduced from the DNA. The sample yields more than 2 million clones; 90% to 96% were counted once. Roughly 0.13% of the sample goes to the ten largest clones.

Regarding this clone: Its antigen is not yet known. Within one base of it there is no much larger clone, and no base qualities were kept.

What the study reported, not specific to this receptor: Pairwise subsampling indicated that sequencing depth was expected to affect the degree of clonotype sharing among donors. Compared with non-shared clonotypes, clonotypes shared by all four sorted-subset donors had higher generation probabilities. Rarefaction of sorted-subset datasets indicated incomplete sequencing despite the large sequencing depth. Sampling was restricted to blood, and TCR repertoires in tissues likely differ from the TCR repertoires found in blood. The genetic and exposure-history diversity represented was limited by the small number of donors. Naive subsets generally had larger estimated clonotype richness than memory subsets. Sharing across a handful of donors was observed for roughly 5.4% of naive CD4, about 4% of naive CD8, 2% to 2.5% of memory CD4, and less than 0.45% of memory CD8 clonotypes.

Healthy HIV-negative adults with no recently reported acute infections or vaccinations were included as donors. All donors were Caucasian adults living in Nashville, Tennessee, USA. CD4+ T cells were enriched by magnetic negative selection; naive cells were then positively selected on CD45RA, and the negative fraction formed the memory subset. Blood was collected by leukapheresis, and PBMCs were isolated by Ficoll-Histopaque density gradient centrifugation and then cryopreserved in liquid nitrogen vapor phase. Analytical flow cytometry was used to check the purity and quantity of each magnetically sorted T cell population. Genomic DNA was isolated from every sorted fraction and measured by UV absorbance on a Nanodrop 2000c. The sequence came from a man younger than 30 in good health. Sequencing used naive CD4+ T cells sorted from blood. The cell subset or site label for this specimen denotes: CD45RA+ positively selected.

The CDR3 sequence is CASSLGGGGGGYTF. The nucleotide sequence is TGTGCCAGCAGCTTGGGAGGCGGGGGCGGTGGCTACACCTTC. The chain uses TRBV5-4 and TRBJ1-2; the D gene is perhaps TRBD1, from 6 matching bases. There are 14 amino acids in the CDR3, from cysteine to phenylalanine inclusive. The read is trimmed to its CDR3 DNA, 42 bases read in frame from base 1. Trimming costs V 0 bases and J 7 bases, and their ends lie 13 bases apart. Based on the germline V gene (reference sequence), the CDR1 and CDR2 sequences are SGHNT and YYREEE. With all but the CDR3 taken from the reference TRBV5-4 and TRBJ1-2 genes, the full variable domain is: ETGVTQSPTHLIKTRGQQVTLRCSSQSGHNTVSWYQQALGQGPQFIFQYYREEENGRGNFPPRFSGLQFPNYSSELNVNALELDDSALYLCASSLGGGGGGYTFGSGTRLTVV.